This T cell receptor beta chain is drawn from a study of Siglec-9 on CD8 T cells in melanoma (dated by TCRdb to the late 2010s). Notes on the research overall: The study investigated Siglec-9 expression on CD8+ T cells and the role of Siglec-9 in regulating T cells in the melanoma tumor microenvironment.

A note on this clone: It lacks a known antigen. The sample holds no much larger clone one base away, and base qualities are not on file.

Libraries were made using the immunoSEQ multiplex PCR assay. The immuneACCESS repertoire file appears here via TCRdb, limited to in-frame rearrangements. These files lack a portion of the clones; in checked studies, under half of the deficit traces to unresolved V genes, and the cause of the others is not known. The sample includes roughly 35,000 clones, with about 80% observed a single time. Around 1.7% of the sample rests with the top ten. The V end loses 4 bases and the J end loses 3 bases, and a stretch of 19 bases separates them. Including the terminal cysteine and phenylalanine, the CDR3 comprises 16 residues. Solely the CDR3 DNA is kept, with 48 bases framed from the first base. CDR1 MGHRA and CDR2 YSYEKL are derived from the germline V gene. Results the study describes overall, beyond this receptor: According to the report, an effector memory CD8+ T-cell subset that seemed to build up inside melanoma tumors was both marked and regulated by Siglec-9.

Recombination connected TRBV4-1 to TRBJ2-7; the D call could be TRBD1 or TRBD2, with each sharing 7 bases. Source material: Siglec-9- CD8+ T cells sorted from blood. The label giving this sample's cell subset or site can be read as: CD8 T cells lacking Siglec-9. The receptor's source is a human donor in good health. The CDR3 region: CASSRAGGELIYEQYF. DNA sequence: TGCGCCAGCAGCCGGGCAGGGGGGGAATTGATCTACGAGCAGTACTTC.